Reported below is one T cell receptor beta chain. Antigen unknown. The entry originates in a study of T-cell reconstitution after alpha-beta-depleted transplantation in children. Germline-derived CDR1 and CDR2 are DFQATT and SNEGSKA (reference sequence). V lost 1 base and J lost 9, with 13 bases in between. The CDR3 covers 13 residues. General observations from the study: From surviving recipient T cells and thymic progenitors came the high day-60 TCRbeta diversity observed in some patients.

Library preparation (for TCRbeta) was performed with unique molecular identifiers. A single record per CDR3 protein comes from TCRdb applying MiXCR to the PCR reads. This table has around 440,000 distinct CDR3 sequences, 15% to 20% appearing once. The starting material was PBMCs, mostly from graft donor cells, obtained 360 days after TCRalphabeta/CD19-depleted stem cell transplant. The clonotype was recovered from a boy under two years old who had a stem cell transplant for Wiskott-Aldrich syndrome, so the T cells may come from the graft donor. The chain combines TRBV20-1 with TRBJ2-1; D possibly corresponds to TRBD2 (5 bases). CDR3 loop: CSARVSLAVEQFF. The DNA for the CDR3 is TGCAGTGCTAGAGTCTCGCTAGCCGTTGAGCAGTTCTTC.